This T cell receptor (beta chain) was recovered during a study of T cell responses to AZD1222 COVID-19 vaccine. As concerns this clone: The antigen remains undetermined.

General study results and limits: The donors showed a predominance of white British ancestry and of females, with possible underestimation of clonal diversity. Reports say nearly half of spike-specific TCRs go after unmutated variant regions.

This CDR3 region has 17 residues. The V and J ends lost 5 bases and 5 bases, in that order; junction bases with no gene match: 14. Germline V gene sequence: CDR1 LNHNV, CDR2 YYDKDF (reference sequence). This table comes from immunoSEQ multiplex PCR, and its TCRdb copy is limited to in-frame clones, with some not included. The sample records around 150,000 clones, 90% to 95% being singletons. The sequence derives from an adult in good health. The sample consisted of peripheral blood, taken on day 0 of AZD1222 vaccination. The rearrangement links TRBV15 to TRBJ2-3; 9 bases fit TRBD2. For the CDR3, the DNA is TGTGCCACCAGCCGACGGCTTGGCGGGGGGGCCGTAGATACGCAGTATTTT. Its protein product is CATSRRLGGGAVDTQYF.